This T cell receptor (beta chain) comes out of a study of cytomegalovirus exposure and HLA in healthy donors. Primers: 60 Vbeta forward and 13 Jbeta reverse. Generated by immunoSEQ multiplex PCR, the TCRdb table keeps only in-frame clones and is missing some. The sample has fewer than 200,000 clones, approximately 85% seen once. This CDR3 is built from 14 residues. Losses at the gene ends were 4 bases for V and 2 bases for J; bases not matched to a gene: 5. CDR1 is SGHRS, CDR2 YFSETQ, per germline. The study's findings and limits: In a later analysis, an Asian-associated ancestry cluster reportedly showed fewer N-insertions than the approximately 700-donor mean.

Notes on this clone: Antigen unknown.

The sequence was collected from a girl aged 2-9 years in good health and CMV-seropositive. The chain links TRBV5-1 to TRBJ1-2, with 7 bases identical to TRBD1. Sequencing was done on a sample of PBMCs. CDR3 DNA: TGCGCCAGCAGCCAGGGGGGAGAAAACTATGGCTACACCTTC. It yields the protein CASSQGGENYGYTF.